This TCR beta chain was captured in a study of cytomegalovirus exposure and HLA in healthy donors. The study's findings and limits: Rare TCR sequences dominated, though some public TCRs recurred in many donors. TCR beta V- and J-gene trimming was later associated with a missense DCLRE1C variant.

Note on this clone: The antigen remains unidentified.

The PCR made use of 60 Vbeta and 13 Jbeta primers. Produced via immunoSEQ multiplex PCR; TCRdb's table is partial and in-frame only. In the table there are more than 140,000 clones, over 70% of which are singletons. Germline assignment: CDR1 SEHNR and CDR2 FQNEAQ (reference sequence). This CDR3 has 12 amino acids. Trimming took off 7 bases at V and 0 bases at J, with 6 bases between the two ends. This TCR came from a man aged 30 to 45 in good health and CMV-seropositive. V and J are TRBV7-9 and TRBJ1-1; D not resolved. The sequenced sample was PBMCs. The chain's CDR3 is CASTFMNTEAFF. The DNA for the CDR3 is TGTGCCAGCACCTTCATGAACACTGAAGCTTTCTTT.